This is a list of T cell receptor beta chains from one sample in a study of identical twins. MiXCR was run by TCRdb on the 5' RACE reads, yielding one entry per CDR3 protein. The sample holds under 800,000 distinct CDR3 sequences, 21% seen once. The same data also went into a second study, on T cells expressing NK-cell markers.

The material sequenced was PBMCs. Receptors were obtained from a woman under 30 in good health. CDR3s include the opening cysteine and the closing phenylalanine or tryptophan. D genes are given only for firm matches. Size tells how often a clone was seen (once, few, many) or the class of an expanded clone, and some rows leave it out.

J: TRBJ2-7; size: .; D: TRBD2; V: TRBV12-3/TRBV12-4; DNA: TGTGCCAGCAGCCCCCGGGGGGTCCACGAGCAGTACTTC; CDR3: CASSPRGVHEQYF
J: TRBJ2-7; size: many; D: .; V: TRBV6-5; DNA: TGTGCCAGCAGTTACTCGATGGGGGACGGGGAGCAGTACTTC; CDR3: CASSYSMGDGEQYF
J: TRBJ2-1; size: few; D: TRBD2; V: TRBV20-1; DNA: TGCAGTGCTACGCTAGCGGGGGATTACAATGAGCAGTTCTTC; CDR3: CSATLAGDYNEQFF
J: TRBJ2-3; size: few; D: .; V: TRBV9; DNA: TGTGCCAGCAGCGTAGCCGAGGACGGAACCACAGATACGCAGTATTTT; CDR3: CASSVAEDGTTDTQYF
J: TRBJ2-7; size: few; D: .; V: TRBV29-1; DNA: TGCAGCGTTGTGGCCAAGTCCTACGAGCAGTACTTC; CDR3: CSVVAKSYEQYF
J: TRBJ2-7; size: few; D: .; V: TRBV10-3; DNA: TGTGCCATCAGTGAGTCGCGGGCAAAACCCCCCTACGAGCAGTACTTC; CDR3: CAISESRAKPPYEQYF
J: TRBJ2-1; size: .; D: .; V: TRBV7-2; DNA: TGTGCCAGCAGCTTAGGGCTAGCCGCCTCAGTCTACAATGAGCAGTTCTTC; CDR3: CASSLGLAASVYNEQFF
J: TRBJ2-1; size: .; D: TRBD2; V: TRBV5-5; DNA: TGTGCCAGCAGCTTGGTTATCGGCGGGAGGAAGGGCAATGAGCAGTTCTTC; CDR3: CASSLVIGGRKGNEQFF
J: TRBJ2-5; size: .; D: .; V: TRBV20-1; DNA: TGCAGTGCTAGAGTCCCAGGCCAGCAAGAGACCCAGTACTTC; CDR3: CSARVPGQQETQYF
J: TRBJ2-1; size: .; D: .; V: TRBV11-3; DNA: TGTGCCAGCAGCTTCCAAGGGCAGAATGAGCAGTTCTTC; CDR3: CASSFQGQNEQFF
J: TRBJ1-2; size: few; D: .; V: TRBV20-1; DNA: TGCAGTGCTAGAGACAGGGTGGGCTTAGGCGGCTACACCTTC; CDR3: CSARDRVGLGGYTF
J: TRBJ2-7; size: .; D: TRBD1; V: TRBV6-1; DNA: TGTGCCAGCAGCCAAGGCACAGGGGGCTTCTACGAGCAGTACTTC; CDR3: CASSQGTGGFYEQYF
J: TRBJ1-1; size: many; D: .; V: TRBV7-9; DNA: TGTGCCAGCAGCTTTCGCGCAGATGAAGCTTTCTTT; CDR3: CASSFRADEAFF
J: TRBJ1-2; size: many; D: .; V: TRBV29-1; DNA: TGCAGCGTTGAGGCAGGGATCCCCTATGGCTACACCTTC; CDR3: CSVEAGIPYGYTF